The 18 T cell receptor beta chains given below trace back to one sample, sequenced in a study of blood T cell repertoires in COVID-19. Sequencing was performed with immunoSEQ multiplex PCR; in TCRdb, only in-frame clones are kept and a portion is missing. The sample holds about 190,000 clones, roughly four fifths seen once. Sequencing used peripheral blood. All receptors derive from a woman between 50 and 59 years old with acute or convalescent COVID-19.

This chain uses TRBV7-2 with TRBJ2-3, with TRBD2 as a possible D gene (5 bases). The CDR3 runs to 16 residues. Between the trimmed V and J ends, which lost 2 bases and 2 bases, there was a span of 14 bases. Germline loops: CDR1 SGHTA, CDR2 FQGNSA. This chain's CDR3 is CASSLLRTGFTDTQYF. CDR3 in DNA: TGTGCCAGCAGCTTACTGCGGACTGGCTTCACAGATACGCAGTATTTT.

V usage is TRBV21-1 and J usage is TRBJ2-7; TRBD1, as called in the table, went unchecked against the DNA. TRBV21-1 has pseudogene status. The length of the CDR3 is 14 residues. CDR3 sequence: CASSKEAGPYEQYF. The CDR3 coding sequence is TGTGCCAGCAGCAAAGAGGCAGGCCCCTACGAGCAGTACTTC.

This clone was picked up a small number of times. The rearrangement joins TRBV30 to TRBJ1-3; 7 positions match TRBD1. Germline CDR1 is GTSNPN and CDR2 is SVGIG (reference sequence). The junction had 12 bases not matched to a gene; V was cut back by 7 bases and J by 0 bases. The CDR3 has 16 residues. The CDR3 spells CALTPGQFLSGNTIYF. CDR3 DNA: TGTGCCTTAACTCCGGGACAGTTCCTCTCTGGAAACACCATATATTTT.

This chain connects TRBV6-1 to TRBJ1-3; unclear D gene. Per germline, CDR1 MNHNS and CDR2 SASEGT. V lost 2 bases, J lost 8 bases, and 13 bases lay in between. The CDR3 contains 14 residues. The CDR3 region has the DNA TGTGCCAGCAGTGAATTGACTCGGCTCTACACCATATATTTT. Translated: CASSELTRLYTIYF.

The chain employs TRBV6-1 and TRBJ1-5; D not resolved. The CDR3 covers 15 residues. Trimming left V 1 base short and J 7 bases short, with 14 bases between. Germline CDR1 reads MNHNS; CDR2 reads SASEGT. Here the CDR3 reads CASSEGRGRGQPQHF. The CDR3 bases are TGTGCCAGCAGTGAAGGGCGGGGTAGAGGGCAGCCCCAGCATTTT.

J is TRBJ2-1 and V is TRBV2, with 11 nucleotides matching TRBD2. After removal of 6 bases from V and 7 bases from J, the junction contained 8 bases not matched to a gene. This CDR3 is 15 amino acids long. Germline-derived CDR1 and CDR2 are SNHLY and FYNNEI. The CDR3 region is CASSYTSGSGNEQFF. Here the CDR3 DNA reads TGTGCCAGCAGCTACACTAGCGGGAGCGGGAATGAGCAGTTCTTC.

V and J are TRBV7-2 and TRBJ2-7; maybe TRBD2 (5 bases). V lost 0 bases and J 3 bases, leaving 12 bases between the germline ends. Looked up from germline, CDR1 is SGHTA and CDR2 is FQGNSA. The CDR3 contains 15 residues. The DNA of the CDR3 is TGTGCCAGCAGCTTAGCAGGGAGTATGATCTACGAGCAGTACTTC. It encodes CASSLAGSMIYEQYF.

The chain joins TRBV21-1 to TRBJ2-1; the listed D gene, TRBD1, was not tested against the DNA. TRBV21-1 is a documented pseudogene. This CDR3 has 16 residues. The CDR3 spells CASTPSAHRPYNEQFF. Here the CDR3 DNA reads TGTGCCAGCACCCCCTCTGCGCACAGGCCCTACAATGAGCAGTTCTTC.

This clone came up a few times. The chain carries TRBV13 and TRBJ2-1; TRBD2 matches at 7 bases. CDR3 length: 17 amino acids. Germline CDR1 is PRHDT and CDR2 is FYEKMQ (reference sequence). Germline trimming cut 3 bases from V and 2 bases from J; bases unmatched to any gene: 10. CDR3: CASSFRDYGGAYNEQFF. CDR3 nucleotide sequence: TGTGCCAGCAGCTTCCGGGACTATGGCGGGGCCTACAATGAGCAGTTCTTC.

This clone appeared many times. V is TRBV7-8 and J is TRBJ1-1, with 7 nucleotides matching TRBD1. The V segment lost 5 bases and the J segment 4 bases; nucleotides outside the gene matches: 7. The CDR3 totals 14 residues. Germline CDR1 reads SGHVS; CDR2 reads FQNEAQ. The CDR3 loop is CASSRGGPTTEAFF. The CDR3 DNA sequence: TGTGCCAGCAGCCGAGGGGGCCCGACCACTGAAGCTTTCTTT.

The CDR3 DNA sequence: TGTGCCAGCAGCTTTTCGGCGGGACCCCCCGGGGGGACAGATACGCAGTATTTT. It translates to CASSFSAGPPGGTDTQYF. The chain employs TRBV11-2 and TRBJ2-3; 7 bases fit TRBD2. The CDR3 contains 18 residues. Per germline, CDR1 SGHAT and CDR2 FQNNGV. V lost 3 bases, J lost 3 bases, and 15 bases stayed unmatched.

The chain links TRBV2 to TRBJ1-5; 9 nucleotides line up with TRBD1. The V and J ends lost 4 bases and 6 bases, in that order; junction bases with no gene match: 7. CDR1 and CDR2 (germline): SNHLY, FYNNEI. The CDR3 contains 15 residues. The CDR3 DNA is TGTGCCAGCAGTGTTTCCGGGACAGGGCCTCAGCCCCAGCATTTT. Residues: CASSVSGTGPQPQHF.

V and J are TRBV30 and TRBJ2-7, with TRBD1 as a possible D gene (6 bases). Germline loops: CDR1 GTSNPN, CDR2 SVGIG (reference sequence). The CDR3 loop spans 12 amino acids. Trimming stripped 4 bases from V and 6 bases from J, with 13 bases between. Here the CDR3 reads CAWNWGPSEQYF. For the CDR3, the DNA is TGTGCCTGGAATTGGGGGCCGTCCGAGCAGTACTTC.

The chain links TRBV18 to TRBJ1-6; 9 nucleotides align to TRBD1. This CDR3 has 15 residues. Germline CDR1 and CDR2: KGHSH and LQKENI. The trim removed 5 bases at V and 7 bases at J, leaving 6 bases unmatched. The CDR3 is CASSFGQGRNSPLHF. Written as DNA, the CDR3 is TGTGCCAGCTCATTCGGACAGGGGCGAAATTCACCCCTCCACTTT.

CDR3 residues: CASSQYKGSGLAGSRNEQFF. The CDR3 coding sequence is TGTGCCAGCAGCCAATATAAAGGCTCCGGACTAGCGGGATCCCGAAATGAGCAGTTCTTC. This rearrangement joins TRBV16 to TRBJ2-1, with TRBD2 identical over 12 bases. The CDR3 has 20 amino acids. Germline CDR1 KGHSY, CDR2 FQNENV. The V and J ends lost 1 base and 7 bases, in that order; junction bases with no gene match: 17.

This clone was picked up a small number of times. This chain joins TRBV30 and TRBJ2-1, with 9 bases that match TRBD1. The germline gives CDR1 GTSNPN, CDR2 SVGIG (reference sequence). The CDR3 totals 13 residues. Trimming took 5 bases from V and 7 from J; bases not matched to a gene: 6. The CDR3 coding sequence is TGTGCCTGGGATTGGGACAGGGCGAATGAGCAGTTCTTC. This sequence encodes CAWDWDRANEQFF.

CDR3 bases: TGTGCCAGCAGCTTGAGACAGGGCCTAGGGACAGATACGCAGTATTTT. Amino acids: CASSLRQGLGTDTQYF. The chain is built from TRBV9 and TRBJ2-3; 7 bases fit TRBD1. This CDR3 contains 16 residues. J lost 3 bases, V lost 4 bases, and 11 bases had no gene match. Germline CDR1 and CDR2: SGDLS and YYNGEE.

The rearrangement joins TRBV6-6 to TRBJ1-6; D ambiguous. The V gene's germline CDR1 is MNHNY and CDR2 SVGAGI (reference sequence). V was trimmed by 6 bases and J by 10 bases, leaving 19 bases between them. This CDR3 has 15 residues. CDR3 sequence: CASSSRDGPGSPLHF. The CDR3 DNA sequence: TGTGCCAGCAGCTCCCGCGACGGGCCGGGGTCACCCCTCCACTTT.